Listed below are T cell receptor beta chains from one sample, sequenced in a study of CD4+ T cells in melanoma. TCRdb keeps only in-frame clones here, not all; method: immunoSEQ multiplex PCR. The table lists 120,000 to 150,000 clones, around 90% of them singletons. These receptors were taken from a human donor with melanoma. CDR3s include the opening cysteine and the closing phenylalanine or tryptophan. The D gene is left open where the match is weak. Some rows mark clone size as missing; the rest say once, few, many or name a class of expanded clone.

>TRBV19|-|-|TRBJ2-7
TGTGCCAGTAGTACTAGGGACGTACGGGGCGAGCAGTACTTC
CASSTRDVRGEQYF
>TRBV6-5|-|-|TRBJ1-2
TGTGCCAGCACTACAAGCGGCAGGGGACGCGATGGCTACACCTTC
CASTTSGRGRDGYTF
>TRBV5-1|-|-|TRBJ1-4
TGCGCCAGCAGAGACAGGCCGATGAATGAAAAACTGTTTTTT
CASRDRPMNEKLFF
>TRBV10-3|-|-|TRBJ1-6
TGTGCCATCAGTGAGGGCAGGCGGGTCTATAATTCACCCCTCCACTTT
CAISEGRRVYNSPLHF
>TRBV10-3|-|-|TRBJ1-1
TGTGCCATCAGTGAGTTACCGGGACACCTGAACACTGAAGCTTTCTTT
CAISELPGHLNTEAFF
>TRBV15|-|-|TRBJ1-5
TGTGCCACCAGCAGAGGACTCGGACAGCCCCAGCATTTT
CATSRGLGQPQHF
>TRBV9|-|TRBD2|TRBJ2-2
TGTGCCAGCAGCGTACTAGCGGGGGGTTCGGGCACCGGGGAGCTGTTTTTT
CASSVLAGGSGTGELFF
>TRBV6-1|-|TRBD1|TRBJ1-2
TGTGCCATCAGTGAGTCGGGACAGGGGGCTACGAACTATGGCTACACCTTC
CAISESGQGATNYGYTF
>TRBV28|-|TRBD1|TRBJ2-5
TGTGCCAGCGGGGGAATCTACATCTCCAGGGACAGGGGGCGCGGGGGGAAAGAGACCCAGTACTTC
CASGGIYISRDRGRGGKETQYF
>TRBV7-7|-|TRBD2|TRBJ2-1
TGTGCTAGCAGCTTGTCGACTAGCGGGGGGCAGTTCTTC
CASSLSTSGGQFF
>TRBV15|-|-|TRBJ1-2
TGTGCCACCAGCAGAGGAGAGGGTTATGGCTACACCTTC
CATSRGEGYGYTF
>TRBV30|-|-|TRBJ1-1
TGTGCCTGGAAAAGTAGGAGAGGGCACACTGAAGCTTTCTTT
CAWKSRRGHTEAFF
>TRBV5-1|-|TRBD1|TRBJ2-1
TGCGCCAGCAGGGGACAGGGGGTAACCTACAATGAGCAGTTCTTC
CASRGQGVTYNEQFF
>TRBV2|-|TRBD2|TRBJ2-1
TGTGCCAGCTCGATGGCGGGGGGCATTTACAATGAGCAGTTCTTC
CASSMAGGIYNEQFF
>TRBV18|once|TRBD1|TRBJ2-7
TGTGCCAGCTCGGGCACAGGGGGCCCTTCCTACGAGCAGTACTTC
CASSGTGGPSYEQYF
>TRBV27|-|TRBD2|TRBJ2-1
TGTGCCAGCAGCGGCAGATTTAGCGGGGGAAGCTCTTACAATGAGCAGTTCTTC
CASSGRFSGGSSYNEQFF
>TRBV5-4|-|TRBD2|TRBJ2-5
TGTGCCAGCAGCCCTACTAGCGGGGGGATTCAAGAGACCCAGTACTTC
CASSPTSGGIQETQYF
>TRBV20-1|-|-|TRBJ1-2
TGCAGTGCTAGTACCCTTGATGGCTACACCTTC
CSASTLDGYTF
>TRBV7-2|-|-|TRBJ1-1
TGTGCCAGCAGCTCCCAGGCCGGTGTGGAAGCTTTCTTT
CASSSQAGVEAFF
>TRBV7-9|-|TRBD2|TRBJ2-7
TGTGCCAGCACCCTTAGCGGGGGGCCTACCTACGAGCAGTACTTC
CASTLSGGPTYEQYF
>TRBV7-3|-|-|TRBJ2-1
TGTGCCAGCAGCTCCGGAGGGGCAGTCTCCTACAATGAGCAGTTCTTC
CASSSGGAVSYNEQFF